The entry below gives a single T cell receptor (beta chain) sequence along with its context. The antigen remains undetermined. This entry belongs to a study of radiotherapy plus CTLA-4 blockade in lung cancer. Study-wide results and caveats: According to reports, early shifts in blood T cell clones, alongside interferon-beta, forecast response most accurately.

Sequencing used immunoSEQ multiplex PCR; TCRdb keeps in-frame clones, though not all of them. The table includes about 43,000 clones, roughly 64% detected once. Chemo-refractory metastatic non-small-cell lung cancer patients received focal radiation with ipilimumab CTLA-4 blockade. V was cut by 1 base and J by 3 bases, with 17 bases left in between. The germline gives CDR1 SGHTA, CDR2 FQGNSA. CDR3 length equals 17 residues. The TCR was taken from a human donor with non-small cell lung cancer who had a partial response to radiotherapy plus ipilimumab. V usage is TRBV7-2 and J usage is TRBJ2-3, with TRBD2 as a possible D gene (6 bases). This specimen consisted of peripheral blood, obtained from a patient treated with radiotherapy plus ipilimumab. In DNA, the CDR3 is TGTGCCAGCAGCTTAGAGGCCCCCGGGACTTTGACAGATACGCAGTATTTT. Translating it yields CASSLEAPGTLTDTQYF.